The clone carrying this T cell receptor beta chain was detected once. Its specificity is not known. This sample is part of a study of cytomegalovirus exposure and HLA in healthy donors. The overall study: Unique TCR beta sequences numbering approximately 120 million came from around 180 million T cells in an earlier analysis.

Germline CDR1 is SGHNT and CDR2 is YYREEE (reference sequence). Trimming cost V 0 bases and J 4 bases; bases outside gene matches: 9. The CDR3 consists of 18 residues. The PCR contained 60 Vbeta and 13 Jbeta primers. The table came from immunoSEQ multiplex PCR; TCRdb's copy has only in-frame clones and leaves some out. Among some 130,000 clones listed, approximately 81% were seen once. Study findings and constraints: Researchers counted some 150 TCR beta chains as cytomegalovirus-associated. Upon later analysis, TCR association rates were observed to vary by HLA locus, being highest for DRB1 and lowest for HLA-C.

The sequence derives from a young man in good health and CMV-seronegative. V is TRBV5-4 and J is TRBJ2-3; 12 positions match TRBD2. Sequenced: PBMCs. This CDR3 is CASSLAPGLAGTPDTQYF. The CDR3 DNA reads TGTGCCAGCAGCTTGGCCCCGGGACTAGCGGGTACCCCAGATACGCAGTATTTT.